The rows below give T cell receptor beta chains drawn from one sample of a study of T cell changes during pregnancy in multiple sclerosis. The protocol was immunoSEQ multiplex PCR, while the TCRdb copy is restricted to in-frame clones and leaves out a portion. Among 50,000 to 75,000 clones listed, 91% were seen once. The source was peripheral blood, collected in the third trimester of pregnancy. The receptor set was obtained from a female donor in good health, enrolled as a control in a pregnancy study. CDR3s include the opening cysteine and the closing phenylalanine or tryptophan. A D gene is named only where the DNA matches it firmly. Clone size is given for some rows only: seen once, a few or many times, or a class if the clone is expanded.

d_gene: TRBD2
v_gene: TRBV9
abundance: NA
j_gene: TRBJ2-5
CDR3aa: CASSAGTSDRAGQYF
CDR3nt: TGTGCCAGCAGCGCCGGGACTAGCGATCGGGCGGGCCAGTACTTC

d_gene: TRBD1
v_gene: TRBV5-4
abundance: NA
j_gene: TRBJ2-7
CDR3aa: CASSISGGYEQYF
CDR3nt: TGTGCCAGCAGCATATCAGGGGGCTACGAGCAGTACTTC

d_gene: TRBD1
v_gene: TRBV7-9
abundance: NA
j_gene: TRBJ2-1
CDR3aa: CASSLAGTGGSGNEQFF
CDR3nt: TGTGCCAGCAGCTTAGCGGGGACAGGGGGCTCAGGGAATGAGCAGTTCTTC

d_gene: NA
v_gene: TRBV5-1
abundance: few
j_gene: TRBJ2-1
CDR3aa: CASSLPDLQYNEQFF
CDR3nt: TGCGCCAGCAGCTTGCCGGACTTGCAGTACAATGAGCAGTTCTTC

d_gene: TRBD1
v_gene: TRBV11-2
abundance: NA
j_gene: TRBJ2-7
CDR3aa: CASGGTGSYEQYF
CDR3nt: TGTGCCAGCGGTGGGACAGGGTCCTACGAGCAGTACTTC

d_gene: NA
v_gene: TRBV5-1
abundance: NA
j_gene: TRBJ2-2
CDR3aa: CASSYPTGLTGELFF
CDR3nt: TGCGCCAGCAGCTACCCCACGGGGTTGACCGGGGAGCTGTTTTTT

d_gene: NA
v_gene: TRBV15
abundance: few
j_gene: TRBJ1-2
CDR3aa: CATSRAGTNYGYTF
CDR3nt: TGTGCCACCAGCAGAGCAGGGACTAACTATGGCTACACCTTC

d_gene: TRBD1
v_gene: TRBV18
abundance: NA
j_gene: TRBJ2-5
CDR3aa: CASSPRFPDRGQETQYF
CDR3nt: TGTGCCAGCTCACCACGCTTTCCGGACAGGGGGCAAGAGACCCAGTACTTC

d_gene: NA
v_gene: TRBV7-9
abundance: NA
j_gene: TRBJ2-4
CDR3aa: CASRPFTVRKAKNIQYF
CDR3nt: TGTGCCAGCAGACCCTTTACCGTGAGAAAAGCCAAAAACATTCAGTACTTC

d_gene: NA
v_gene: TRBV21-1
abundance: NA
j_gene: TRBJ2-7
CDR3aa: CASSKTGNYEQYF
CDR3nt: TGTGCCAGCAGCAAAACAGGGAACTACGAGCAGTACTTC

d_gene: TRBD1
v_gene: TRBV6-1
abundance: NA
j_gene: TRBJ1-3
CDR3aa: CASSEPGTGGGNTIYF
CDR3nt: TGTGCCAGCAGTGAACCCGGGACAGGGGGAGGAAACACCATATATTTT

d_gene: TRBD1
v_gene: TRBV27
abundance: NA
j_gene: TRBJ2-5
CDR3aa: CASKGQGLFETQYF
CDR3nt: TGTGCCAGCAAGGGACAGGGTTTATTCGAGACCCAGTACTTC

d_gene: TRBD1
v_gene: TRBV27
abundance: NA
j_gene: TRBJ1-4
CDR3aa: CASSRDRWGEEKLFF
CDR3nt: TGTGCCAGCAGCCGGGACAGGTGGGGGGAAGAAAAACTGTTTTTT

d_gene: NA
v_gene: TRBV5-4
abundance: NA
j_gene: TRBJ1-1
CDR3aa: CASGGDRNTEAFF
CDR3nt: TGTGCCAGCGGGGGGGACCGGAACACTGAAGCTTTCTTT

d_gene: NA
v_gene: TRBV9
abundance: NA
j_gene: TRBJ1-1
CDR3aa: CASGRGDNTEAFF
CDR3nt: TGTGCCAGCGGCCGGGGAGACAACACTGAAGCTTTCTTT

d_gene: NA
v_gene: TRBV6-1
abundance: NA
j_gene: TRBJ1-1
CDR3aa: CASSLWGPNTEAFF
CDR3nt: TGTGCCAGCAGCCTATGGGGGCCGAACACTGAAGCTTTCTTT

d_gene: TRBD1
v_gene: TRBV28
abundance: many
j_gene: TRBJ1-2
CDR3aa: CASSRQGNYGYTF
CDR3nt: TGTGCCAGCAGCCGACAGGGGAACTATGGCTACACCTTC

d_gene: NA
v_gene: TRBV5-1
abundance: NA
j_gene: TRBJ2-2
CDR3aa: CASSSTPLETGELFF
CDR3nt: TGCGCCAGCAGCTCCACCCCCCTCGAGACCGGGGAGCTGTTTTTT

d_gene: NA
v_gene: TRBV6-5
abundance: once
j_gene: TRBJ1-1
CDR3aa: CAALRGTEAFF
CDR3nt: TGTGCCGCTCTAAGGGGCACTGAAGCTTTCTTT

d_gene: NA
v_gene: TRBV7-7
abundance: NA
j_gene: TRBJ1-1
CDR3aa: CASSPTPLGGSNTEAFF
CDR3nt: TGTGCTAGCAGCCCTACTCCACTAGGTGGTTCAAACACTGAAGCTTTCTTT

d_gene: NA
v_gene: TRBV28
abundance: NA
j_gene: TRBJ2-7
CDR3aa: CASRKGTSYEQYF
CDR3nt: TGTGCCAGCAGAAAAGGGACAAGCTACGAGCAGTACTTC

d_gene: NA
v_gene: TRBV28
abundance: NA
j_gene: TRBJ2-1
CDR3aa: CASSYPLWSGVYNEQFF
CDR3nt: TGTGCCAGCAGCTACCCTCTTTGGAGCGGAGTTTACAATGAGCAGTTCTTC

d_gene: NA
v_gene: TRBV6-1
abundance: NA
j_gene: TRBJ2-2
CDR3aa: CASSDTPGELFF
CDR3nt: TGTGCCAGCAGCGATACTCCCGGGGAGCTGTTTTTT

d_gene: NA
v_gene: TRBV5-6
abundance: NA
j_gene: TRBJ2-5
CDR3aa: CASSWGEVKTQYF
CDR3nt: TGTGCCAGCAGCTGGGGGGAGGTGAAGACCCAGTACTTC

d_gene: NA
v_gene: TRBV29-1
abundance: few
j_gene: TRBJ1-1
CDR3aa: CSVGNRGRGAEAFF
CDR3nt: TGCAGCGTTGGAAATCGAGGTCGAGGCGCTGAAGCTTTCTTT

d_gene: NA
v_gene: TRBV11-2
abundance: NA
j_gene: TRBJ2-7
CDR3aa: CASSLGNGVLEEQYF
CDR3nt: TGTGCCAGCAGCTTGGGTAACGGGGTTCTTGAAGAGCAGTACTTC

d_gene: NA
v_gene: TRBV11-2
abundance: NA
j_gene: TRBJ2-5
CDR3aa: CASSFSGTPAYQETQYF
CDR3nt: TGTGCCAGCAGCTTTTCCGGGACACCAGCTTACCAAGAGACCCAGTACTTC

d_gene: TRBD2
v_gene: TRBV4-2
abundance: once
j_gene: TRBJ2-7
CDR3aa: CASSQVAGRVEAEQYF
CDR3nt: TGTGCCAGCAGCCAAGTAGCGGGAAGGGTTGAGGCCGAGCAGTACTTC

d_gene: NA
v_gene: TRBV6-1
abundance: few
j_gene: TRBJ1-2
CDR3aa: CASSGTAGGNYGYTF
CDR3nt: TGTGCCAGCAGTGGGACAGCTGGGGGTAACTATGGCTACACCTTC

d_gene: NA
v_gene: TRBV9
abundance: NA
j_gene: TRBJ1-4
CDR3aa: CASSPRANEKLFF
CDR3nt: TGTGCCAGCAGCCCCCGGGCTAATGAAAAACTGTTTTTT

d_gene: NA
v_gene: TRBV2
abundance: NA
j_gene: TRBJ2-1
CDR3aa: CASSDPRVNDKQFF
CDR3nt: TGTGCCAGCAGTGATCCGCGAGTTAACGATAAGCAGTTCTTC

d_gene: NA
v_gene: TRBV2
abundance: NA
j_gene: TRBJ2-7
CDR3aa: CASAEGPYEQYF
CDR3nt: TGTGCCAGCGCGGAGGGGCCCTACGAGCAGTACTTC

d_gene: TRBD2
v_gene: TRBV10-3
abundance: NA
j_gene: TRBJ2-2
CDR3aa: CAISRTSDNTGELFF
CDR3nt: TGTGCCATCAGCCGGACTAGCGATAACACCGGGGAGCTGTTTTTT

d_gene: TRBD2
v_gene: TRBV28
abundance: NA
j_gene: TRBJ2-7
CDR3aa: CASSITSGGKYEQYF
CDR3nt: TGTGCCAGCAGTATAACTAGCGGGGGGAAATACGAGCAGTACTTC

d_gene: TRBD2
v_gene: TRBV28
abundance: NA
j_gene: TRBJ2-5
CDR3aa: CASVSLADQETQYF
CDR3nt: TGTGCCAGCGTATCACTAGCGGATCAAGAGACCCAGTACTTC

d_gene: NA
v_gene: TRBV6-1
abundance: NA
j_gene: TRBJ2-1
CDR3aa: CASSEPPLGGYNEQFF
CDR3nt: TGTGCCAGCAGTGAACCCCCACTAGGGGGTTACAATGAGCAGTTCTTC

d_gene: TRBD1
v_gene: TRBV2
abundance: NA
j_gene: TRBJ2-7
CDR3aa: CASSGLRQGRDEQYF
CDR3nt: TGTGCCAGCAGTGGGCTTAGACAGGGGCGCGACGAGCAGTACTTC